These T cell receptor beta chains were read from a single sample in a study of T-cell memory formation after mild COVID-19. TCRdb called the 5' RACE reads again in MiXCR, with one record for every CDR3 protein. The sample records 450,000 to 700,000 distinct CDR3 sequences, around 17% being singletons. Sequencing was carried out using PBMCs or a T cell subset sorted from them (not recorded which). All receptors come from an adult woman who had mild COVID-19 (a few samples of this study predate the infection). Cell type and time point are not known. Each CDR3 is given with its conserved first and last residue. D genes are given only for firm matches. Clone size appears in some rows only: once, few, many, or a class for an expanded clone.

abundance	j_gene	v_gene	len	d_gene	CDR3aa	CDR3nt
few	TRBJ2-7	TRBV20-1	14	TRBD1	CSAPPLGQTYEQYF	TGCAGTGCCCCTCCTCTGGGACAGACCTACGAGCAGTACTTC
few	TRBJ2-3	TRBV4-2	18	TRBD2	CASSQELLAGVGSDTQYF	TGTGCCAGCAGCCAAGAGCTACTAGCGGGAGTAGGGTCAGATACGCAGTATTTT
few	TRBJ2-3	TRBV15	15	NA	CATSPWTPSTDTQYF	TGTGCCACCAGCCCGTGGACTCCTAGCACAGATACGCAGTATTTT
many	TRBJ2-7	TRBV5-1	13	NA	CASSSGISYEQYF	TGCGCCAGCAGCTCCGGGATCTCCTACGAGCAGTACTTC
few	TRBJ2-6	TRBV28	16	NA	CASMMPGLSGANVLTF	TGTGCCAGCATGATGCCAGGGTTAAGCGGGGCCAACGTCCTGACTTTC
NA	TRBJ2-7	TRBV6-2/TRBV6-3	14	NA	CASSYGGDSYEQYF	TGTGCCAGCAGTTATGGCGGGGACTCCTACGAGCAGTACTTC
NA	TRBJ1-5	TRBV6-6	13	NA	CASMAVGLQPQHF	TGTGCCAGCATGGCGGTCGGTCTTCAGCCCCAGCATTTT
many	TRBJ2-3	TRBV7-9	16	TRBD2	CASSLGLAGKTDTQYF	TGTGCCAGCAGCTTAGGCCTAGCGGGGAAAACAGATACGCAGTATTTT
few	TRBJ1-5	TRBV19	15	NA	CASKDLDRNNQPQHF	TGTGCCAGTAAGGACCTCGACAGGAACAATCAGCCCCAGCATTTT
NA	TRBJ2-6	TRBV28	14	NA	CASRAYSGANVLTF	TGTGCCAGCAGAGCCTACTCTGGGGCCAACGTCCTGACTTTC
NA	TRBJ2-3	TRBV11-3	15	NA	CASSSRAFSTDTQYF	TGTGCCAGCAGCTCAAGGGCGTTCAGCACAGATACGCAGTATTTT
few	TRBJ2-7	TRBV6-2/TRBV6-3	16	TRBD1	CASSTGTGGISYEQYF	TGTGCCAGCAGCACCGGGACAGGGGGCATCTCCTACGAGCAGTACTTC
few	TRBJ2-5	TRBV7-6	15	NA	CASSLDTGVGETQYF	TGTGCCAGCAGCTTAGACACCGGCGTTGGGGAGACCCAGTACTTC
NA	TRBJ2-1	TRBV6-2/TRBV6-3	17	NA	CASRQGNSGKTYNEQFF	TGTGCCAGCAGACAGGGGAATAGCGGAAAGACCTACAATGAGCAGTTCTTC
NA	TRBJ1-5	TRBV5-4	16	NA	CASSGWWGLRNQPQHF	TGTGCCAGCAGCGGGTGGTGGGGCCTCCGCAATCAGCCCCAGCATTTT
few	TRBJ2-1	TRBV6-1	15	NA	CASSEARNSYNEQFF	TGTGCCAGCAGTGAAGCGAGGAACAGTTACAATGAGCAGTTCTTC
NA	TRBJ1-5	TRBV7-9	14	NA	CASSSLGHNQPQHF	TGTGCCAGCAGCTCCCTAGGGCACAATCAGCCCCAGCATTTT
few	TRBJ2-7	TRBV20-1	13	NA	CSARDTSRPEQYF	TGCAGTGCTAGAGACACCTCGCGACCGGAGCAGTACTTC
NA	TRBJ2-3	TRBV4-1	17	TRBD2	CASSQDGLAWATDTQYF	TGCGCCAGCAGCCAGGATGGACTAGCATGGGCCACAGATACGCAGTATTTT
many	TRBJ2-4	TRBV5-1	16	NA	CASSPGRTEAKNIQYF	TGCGCCAGCAGCCCGGGGAGGACAGAAGCCAAAAACATTCAGTACTTC
few	TRBJ1-5	TRBV12-3/TRBV12-4	14	NA	CASSLRQALQPQHF	TGTGCCAGCAGTCTACGACAGGCCCTTCAGCCCCAGCATTTT
few	TRBJ2-3	TRBV7-9	13	NA	CASSHARGNRVYF	TGTGCCAGCAGCCACGCGAGGGGAAACAGGGTTTATTTT
NA	TRBJ1-2	TRBV4-1	16	NA	CASSQDVRGQYYGYTF	TGCGCCAGCAGCCAAGATGTTCGGGGGCAGTACTATGGCTACACCTTC
NA	TRBJ1-1	TRBV6-1	14	NA	CASSDSGIPTEAFF	TGTGCCAGCAGTGATTCGGGTATTCCCACTGAAGCTTTCTTT
NA	TRBJ1-5	TRBV19	13	NA	CASSRAGEQPQHF	TGTGCCAGTAGTAGGGCAGGGGAACAGCCCCAGCATTTT
few	TRBJ2-1	TRBV3-1	14	TRBD2	CASSISGLANEQFF	TGTGCCAGCAGCATCTCGGGACTAGCAAATGAGCAGTTCTTC
NA	TRBJ2-7	TRBV12-3/TRBV12-4	15	NA	CASSPHRGGSYEQYF	TGTGCCAGCAGTCCCCACAGGGGAGGATCCTACGAGCAGTACTTC
few	TRBJ2-7	TRBV5-5	15	TRBD1	CASSLAGQVAYEQYF	TGTGCCAGCAGCTTGGCGGGACAGGTGGCCTACGAGCAGTACTTC
NA	TRBJ2-1	TRBV7-2	12	NA	CASSLLVGEQFF	TGTGCCAGCAGCCTGCTAGTAGGCGAGCAGTTCTTC
few	TRBJ2-3	TRBV9	15	NA	CASSVLADHTDTQYF	TGTGCCAGCAGCGTATTGGCGGATCACACAGATACGCAGTATTTT
few	TRBJ1-5	TRBV10-3	15	NA	CAISESGGSNQPQHF	TGTGCCATCAGTGAGTCCGGCGGCAGCAATCAGCCCCAGCATTTT
NA	TRBJ1-2	TRBV12-3/TRBV12-4	12	NA	CASSLIGRGYTF	TGTGCCAGCAGTTTGATTGGCCGTGGCTACACCTTC
few	TRBJ2-1	TRBV7-3	14	TRBD2	CASSSGGTLNEQFF	TGTGCCAGCAGCTCCGGGGGGACCCTCAATGAGCAGTTCTTC
NA	TRBJ1-1	TRBV24-1	13	NA	CATMRGMNTEAFF	TGTGCCACCATGAGAGGGATGAACACTGAAGCTTTCTTT
NA	TRBJ1-2	TRBV12-3/TRBV12-4	16	TRBD1	CASSRWRGREVDGYTF	TGTGCCAGCAGTCGCTGGAGGGGGCGGGAAGTAGATGGCTACACCTTC
NA	TRBJ2-3	TRBV3-1	14	TRBD2	CASSQDGGRNTQYF	TGTGCCAGCAGCCAAGACGGCGGGAGGAATACGCAGTATTTT
NA	TRBJ2-5	TRBV18	14	NA	CASSPSLDQETQYF	TGTGCCAGCTCACCAAGTTTGGATCAAGAGACCCAGTACTTC